This TCR beta chain was observed in a study of T cell responses to AZD1222 COVID-19 vaccine. Details on this clone: Its target is not known.

Study conclusions and caveats: Repertoire sampling occurred only after the peak T cell response.

The assay was immunoSEQ multiplex PCR, and TCRdb's table has in-frame clones only and misses some. Altogether tens of thousands of clones are present, around 84% being singletons, with the ten largest covering approximately 7%. This CDR3 has 12 amino acids. V was pared by 6 bases and J by 9 bases, with 12 bases between. Germline-derived CDR1 and CDR2 are SNHLY and FYNNEI. The clonotype originates from an adult in good health. The rearrangement uses TRBV2 and TRBJ2-1; no definite D call. Specimen: peripheral blood, collected on day 0 of AZD1222 vaccination. The CDR3 DNA follows: TGTGCCAGCAGGGCCCGGCGCCCTGAGCAGTTCTTC. Encoded protein: CASRARRPEQFF.